Sequencing of this T cell receptor (beta chain) was carried out in a study of tumor-infiltrating lymphocytes in primary liver carcinoma. As for the study in general: Sample counts of productive TCRbeta reads spanned roughly 3.65 to 8 million; these counts were similar across tissue types.

A constant-region primer served to make TCR beta cDNA from approximately 490 ng total RNA. Slightly modified ARM-PCR with three nested multiplex PCR rounds yielded TCR beta libraries. TCRdb analysed the multiplex PCR reads with MiXCR anew, one entry per CDR3 protein. The data hold about 180,000 distinct CDR3 sequences, with around 60% observed a single time. This clonotype has a handful of counts. A much larger clonotype is one base distant, so this may be a read error. Blood RNA was derived from unsorted whole blood, and germline DNA was extracted too. The TCR originated in a man aged 40-49 years with primary liver carcinoma and hepatitis B virus infection. The sample comprised peripheral blood.

In DNA, the CDR3 is TGTGCCAGCAGCACCGGACAGGGAGGGCGAGAGACCCAGTACTTC. Its protein product is CASSTGQGGRETQYF. This chain connects TRBV11-2 to TRBJ2-5; D perhaps matches TRBD1 (8 bases). This CDR3 comprises 15 residues. The germline CDR1 and CDR2 sequences are SGHAT and FQNNGV. The V gene lost 5 bases and the J gene lost 4 bases, with 17 bases spanning the gap.